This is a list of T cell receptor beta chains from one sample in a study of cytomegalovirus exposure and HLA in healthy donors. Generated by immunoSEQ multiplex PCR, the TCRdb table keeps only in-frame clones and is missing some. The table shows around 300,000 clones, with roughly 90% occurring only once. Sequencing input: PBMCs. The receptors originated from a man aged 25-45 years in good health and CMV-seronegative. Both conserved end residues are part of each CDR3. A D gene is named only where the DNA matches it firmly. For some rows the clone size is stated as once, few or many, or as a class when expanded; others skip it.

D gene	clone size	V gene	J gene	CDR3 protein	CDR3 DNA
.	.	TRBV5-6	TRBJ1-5	CASSLEGAGNQPQHF	TGTGCCAGCAGCTTGGAAGGGGCTGGCAATCAGCCCCAGCATTTT
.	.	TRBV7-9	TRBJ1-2	CASSFPGTNYGYTF	TGTGCCAGCAGCTTCCCCGGGACTAACTATGGCTACACCTTC
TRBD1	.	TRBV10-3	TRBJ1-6	CASAGTGYSPLHF	TGTGCCAGCGCCGGGACAGGGTATTCACCCCTCCACTTT
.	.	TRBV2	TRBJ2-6	CASRSDRAYSGANVLTF	TGTGCCAGCAGAAGTGACAGAGCCTACTCTGGGGCCAACGTCCTGACTTTC
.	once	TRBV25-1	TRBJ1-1	CASSDPPGEEAFF	TGTGCCAGCAGTGACCCCCCCGGGGAGGAAGCTTTCTTT
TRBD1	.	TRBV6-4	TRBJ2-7	CASRAPGQSGSYEQYF	TGTGCCAGCAGAGCCCCGGGACAGTCTGGGTCCTACGAGCAGTACTTC
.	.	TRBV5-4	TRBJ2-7	CASSLQGGGDEQYF	TGTGCCAGCAGCTTGCAGGGGGGAGGAGACGAGCAGTACTTC
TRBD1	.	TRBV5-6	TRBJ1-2	CASSLTGGSHGYTF	TGTGCCAGCAGCTTGACAGGGGGGTCTCATGGCTACACCTTC
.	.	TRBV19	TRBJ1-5	CASSIVGGNQPQHF	TGTGCCAGTAGTATAGTAGGGGGAAATCAGCCCCAGCATTTT
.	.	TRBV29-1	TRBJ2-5	CSVESRGSETQYF	TGCAGCGTTGAATCGCGGGGTTCAGAGACCCAGTACTTC
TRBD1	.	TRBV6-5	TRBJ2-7	CASSYRGQTYEQYF	TGTGCCAGCAGTTATAGGGGACAGACCTACGAGCAGTACTTC
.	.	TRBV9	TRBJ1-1	CASSPTENTEAFF	TGTGCCAGCAGCCCGACAGAGAACACTGAAGCTTTCTTT
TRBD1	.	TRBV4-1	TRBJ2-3	CASSPNRGPSTDTQYF	TGCGCCAGCAGCCCCAACAGGGGACCTAGCACAGATACGCAGTATTTT
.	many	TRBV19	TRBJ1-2	CASSIENRNYGYTF	TGTGCCAGTAGTATAGAGAACAGAAACTATGGCTACACCTTC
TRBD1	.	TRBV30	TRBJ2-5	CALLTGGQETQYF	TGTGCCTTATTAACAGGGGGTCAAGAGACCCAGTACTTC
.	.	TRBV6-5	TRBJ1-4	CASSPPGGGSEKLFF	TGTGCCAGCAGTCCCCCGGGAGGGGGGAGCGAAAAACTGTTTTTT
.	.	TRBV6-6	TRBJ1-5	CASSSSGVSNQPQHF	TGTGCCAGCAGCTCGTCAGGGGTTAGCAATCAGCCCCAGCATTTT
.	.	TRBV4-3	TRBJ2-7	CASSQEDLRGSYEQYF	TGCGCCAGCAGCCAAGAGGACCTCCGGGGTTCCTACGAGCAGTACTTC
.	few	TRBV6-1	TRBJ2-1	CASSTLSGSYNEQFF	TGTGCCAGCAGTACCCTTAGCGGCTCCTACAATGAGCAGTTCTTC
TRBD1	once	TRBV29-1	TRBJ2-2	CSVAPEDRGDTGELFF	TGCAGCGTGGCCCCGGAGGACAGGGGGGACACCGGGGAGCTGTTTTTT
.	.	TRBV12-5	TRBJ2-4	CASGLVLAYTEAKNIQYF	TGTGCTAGTGGTTTGGTACTTGCATATACAGAAGCCAAAAACATTCAGTACTTC
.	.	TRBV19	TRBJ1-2	CASREMSGYTF	TGTGCCAGTCGGGAAATGAGTGGCTACACCTTC
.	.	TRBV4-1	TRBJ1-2	CASSQEAGSNYGYTF	TGCGCCAGCAGCCAAGAGGCGGGGTCTAACTATGGCTACACCTTC
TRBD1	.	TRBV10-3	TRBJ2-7	CAIRDRGQNYEQYF	TGTGCCATCAGGGACAGGGGGCAAAATTACGAGCAGTACTTC
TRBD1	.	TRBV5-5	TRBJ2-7	CASRLGTGSYEQYF	TGTGCCAGTCGATTGGGGACAGGGTCCTACGAGCAGTACTTC
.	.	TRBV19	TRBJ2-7	CASSAPGDLYEQYF	TGTGCCAGTAGTGCCCCGGGGGATCTATACGAGCAGTACTTC
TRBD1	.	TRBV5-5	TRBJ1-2	CASSSGTGFNGYTF	TGTGCCAGCAGCTCCGGGACAGGGTTTAATGGCTACACCTTC
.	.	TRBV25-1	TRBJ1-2	CASSDPEGRNYGYTF	TGTGCCAGCAGTGACCCCGAGGGGAGGAACTATGGCTACACCTTC
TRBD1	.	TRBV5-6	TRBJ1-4	CASSWGSDRVDEKLFF	TGTGCCAGCAGCTGGGGCTCGGACAGGGTCGATGAAAAACTGTTTTTT
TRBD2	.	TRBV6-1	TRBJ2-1	CASSASGGIVYNEQFF	TGTGCCAGCAGTGCCTCCGGGGGGATAGTCTACAATGAGCAGTTCTTC
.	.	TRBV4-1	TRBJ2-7	CASSQVTDSTYEQYF	TGCGCCAGCAGCCAAGTAACCGACAGTACCTACGAGCAGTACTTC
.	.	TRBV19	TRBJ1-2	CASRLRGYGYTF	TGTGCCAGTAGACTCCGGGGTTATGGCTACACCTTC
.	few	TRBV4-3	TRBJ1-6	CASSPYQGFANSPLHF	TGCGCCAGCAGCCCCTACCAGGGGTTCGCCAATTCACCCCTCCACTTT
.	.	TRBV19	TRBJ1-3	CASSSFLGDSGNTIYF	TGTGCCAGTAGTAGTTTCCTCGGGGACTCTGGAAACACCATATATTTT
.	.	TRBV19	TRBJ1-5	CASSMRGHNQPQHF	TGTGCCAGTAGTATGAGGGGACACAATCAGCCCCAGCATTTT
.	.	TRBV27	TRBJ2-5	CASSSREETQYF	TGTGCCAGCAGTTCCCGAGAAGAGACCCAGTACTTC
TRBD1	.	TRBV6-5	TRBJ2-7	CASSTGDRVAYEQYF	TGTGCCAGCAGTACCGGGGACAGGGTCGCGTACGAGCAGTACTTC
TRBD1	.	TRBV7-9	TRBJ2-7	CASSSGGSYEQYF	TGTGCCAGCAGCTCAGGGGGTTCCTACGAGCAGTACTTC
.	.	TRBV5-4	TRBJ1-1	CASSAGVGGEAFF	TGTGCCAGCAGCGCCGGGGTAGGGGGTGAAGCTTTCTTT
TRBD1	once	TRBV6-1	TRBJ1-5	CASSGRTGPINQPQHF	TGTGCCAGCAGTGGTCGGACAGGGCCGATCAATCAGCCCCAGCATTTT
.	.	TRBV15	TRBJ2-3	CATSGPQRATDTQYF	TGTGCCACCAGCGGCCCCCAGAGGGCAACAGATACGCAGTATTTT
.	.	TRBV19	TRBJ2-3	CATLVRGATDTQYF	TGTGCCACCTTAGTACGGGGGGCGACAGATACGCAGTATTTT
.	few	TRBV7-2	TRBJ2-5	CASSFYQVGETQYF	TGTGCCAGCAGCTTCTACCAGGTGGGAGAGACCCAGTACTTC
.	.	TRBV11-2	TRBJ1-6	CASSLAGASSYNSPLHF	TGTGCCAGCAGCTTAGCTGGAGCCAGCTCCTATAATTCACCCCTCCACTTT
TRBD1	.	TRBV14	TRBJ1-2	CASSPRPTGINYGYTF	TGTGCCAGCAGCCCGAGGCCGACAGGGATTAACTATGGCTACACCTTC
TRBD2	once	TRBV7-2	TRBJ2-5	CASSRTGTNRETQYF	TGTGCCAGCAGCAGAACCGGGACTAATAGAGAGACCCAGTACTTC
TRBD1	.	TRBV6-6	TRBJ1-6	CASSINGQAGSPLHF	TGTGCCAGCAGTATAAACGGACAGGCGGGTTCACCCCTCCACTTT
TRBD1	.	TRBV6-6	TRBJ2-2	CASGTGSGTGELFF	TGTGCCAGCGGGACAGGGAGTGGCACCGGGGAGCTGTTTTTT
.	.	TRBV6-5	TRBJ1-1	CASSRTANTEAFF	TGTGCCAGCAGCCGGACAGCGAACACTGAAGCTTTCTTT
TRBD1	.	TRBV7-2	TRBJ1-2	CASSLRGHGYTF	TGTGCCAGCAGCTTAAGGGGGCATGGCTACACCTTC